This TCR beta chain was recorded in a study of identical twins. V dropped 5 bases and J dropped 7; count of bases not matched to a gene: 6. The CDR3 covers 15 residues. Germline V gives CDR1 MNHEY, CDR2 SMNVEV (reference sequence). One entry per CDR3 protein, called by TCRdb with MiXCR from the 5' RACE reads. Of about 470,000 distinct CDR3 sequences in the sample, 24% were seen once. All donors were healthy, and all were Caucasian. This clonotype was detected only a few times. In addition, the sample was reused for a study of T cells expressing NK-cell markers. As reported in that work: Each TCR beta repertoire originated in sorted T cells that were CD3+CD56+NKG2C+, CD3+CD56+NKG2C- or CD3+CD56-NKG2C+. In a group of roughly 6 donors, dominant NKG2C+ clonotypes represented 1.0-7.0% of CD8+ T cells. These clonotypes additionally ranked first within the CD3+CD56-NKG2C+ fraction of several donors.

The V gene is TRBV27, the J gene TRBJ2-7, with 15 bases aligning to TRBD2. The source material was CD4+ T cells sorted from blood. The sequence was collected from a woman younger than 35 in good health. The CDR3 protein is CASSQGLAGGYEQYF. Written as DNA, the CDR3 is TGTGCCAGCAGTCAGGGACTAGCGGGAGGTTATGAGCAGTACTTC.